These T cell receptor beta chains were read from a single sample in a study of T-cell reconstitution after alpha-beta-depleted transplantation in children. TCRdb redid the calling of the PCR reads with MiXCR, one entry per CDR3 protein. The sample lists 28,000 or so distinct CDR3 sequences, 15% to 20% occurring once. Source: PBMCs, mostly from graft donor cells, taken 60 days after TCRalphabeta/CD19-depleted stem cell transplant. The receptors originated from a male patient aged 2 to 10 who had a stem cell transplant for acute lymphoblastic leukemia, so the T cells may come from the graft donor. Both conserved end residues are part of each CDR3. The D gene is left open where the match is weak. Expanded clones are given a class, and other clones once, few, many or no size at all.

. | . | TRBJ2-1 | TRBV6-5 | CASSYGGRGEQFF | TGTGCCAGCAGTTACGGAGGGCGAGGTGAGCAGTTCTTC
. | . | TRBJ1-2 | TRBV11-1 | CASSIGTDYGYTF | TGTGCCAGCAGCATCGGGACGGACTATGGCTACACCTTC
. | few | TRBJ2-5 | TRBV28 | CASSPMAGARETQYF | TGTGCCAGCAGCCCCATGGCGGGGGCACGGGAGACCCAGTACTTC
. | few | TRBJ1-1 | TRBV6-5 | CASSYSTGGLEAFF | TGTGCCAGCAGTTACTCGACCGGGGGACTTGAAGCTTTCTTT
. | few | TRBJ2-4 | TRBV15 | CATSRSGSPLQYF | TGTGCCACCAGCAGGTCGGGATCCCCCCTTCAGTACTTC
TRBD2 | . | TRBJ2-6 | TRBV12-3/TRBV12-4 | CASSLGGVGANVLTF | TGTGCCAGCAGTTTGGGGGGGGTGGGGGCCAACGTCCTGACTTTC
. | few | TRBJ2-7 | TRBV11-2 | CASSLLGQGSYEQYF | TGTGCCAGCAGCTTATTGGGCCAGGGCTCCTACGAGCAGTACTTC
. | . | TRBJ2-7 | TRBV20-1 | CSARASRSYEQYF | TGCAGTGCTAGGGCTAGCCGCTCCTACGAGCAGTACTTC
. | . | TRBJ2-7 | TRBV12-3/TRBV12-4 | CASSLGGVWYEQYF | TGTGCCAGCAGTTTAGGCGGGGTATGGTACGAGCAGTACTTC
TRBD2 | . | TRBJ2-1 | TRBV10-3 | CAISDPQGLEPNEQFF | TGTGCCATCAGTGATCCTCAGGGACTAGAACCTAATGAGCAGTTCTTC
. | many | TRBJ2-1 | TRBV7-8 | CASSSYLRNEQFF | TGTGCCAGCAGCTCGTATTTGAGGAATGAGCAGTTCTTC
TRBD1 | many | TRBJ1-5 | TRBV20-1 | CSASGQGPVEPQHF | TGCAGTGCGTCCGGACAGGGGCCGGTTGAGCCCCAGCATTTT
. | . | TRBJ2-7 | TRBV18 | CASSPRRDSYEQYF | TGTGCCAGCTCACCACGAAGGGATTCCTACGAGCAGTACTTC
TRBD1 | few | TRBJ1-2 | TRBV10-2 | CASFGGQGANYGYTF | TGCGCCAGCTTTGGGGGACAGGGGGCTAACTATGGCTACACCTTC
TRBD1 | few | TRBJ2-7 | TRBV11-3 | CASSLGTGYYEQYF | TGTGCCAGCAGCTTAGGGACAGGGTACTACGAGCAGTACTTC
. | . | TRBJ2-5 | TRBV7-2 | CASSLQVTGPETQYF | TGTGCCAGCAGCTTACAAGTAACGGGGCCAGAGACCCAGTACTTC
. | . | TRBJ2-1 | TRBV6-2/TRBV6-3 | CASVGYSYNEQFF | TGTGCCAGCGTGGGGTATTCCTACAATGAGCAGTTCTTC
. | many | TRBJ1-2 | TRBV12-3/TRBV12-4 | CASSYGAGRGYTF | TGTGCCAGCAGCTACGGGGCAGGGCGCGGCTACACCTTC
. | . | TRBJ2-2 | TRBV7-2 | CASSSRGPTGELFF | TGTGCCAGCAGCTCGAGAGGGCCCACCGGGGAGCTGTTTTTT
. | . | TRBJ2-7 | TRBV20-1 | CSARGPAEQYF | TGCAGTGCGAGAGGCCCCGCCGAGCAGTACTTC
. | few | TRBJ2-2 | TRBV28 | CASSLPPGGGGNTGELFF | TGTGCCAGCAGTTTGCCCCCCGGGGGCGGGGGAAACACCGGGGAGCTGTTTTTT
. | . | TRBJ2-5 | TRBV11-2 | CASSSETQYF | TGTGCCAGCAGCTCAGAGACCCAGTACTTC
. | many | TRBJ2-2 | TRBV20-1 | CSARDGGTGELFF | TGCAGTGCTAGAGACGGGGGCACCGGGGAGCTGTTTTTT
TRBD1 | many | TRBJ1-1 | TRBV29-1 | CSARRQGTEAFF | TGCAGCGCTCGGAGACAGGGCACTGAAGCTTTCTTT
. | few | TRBJ2-1 | TRBV20-1 | CSARIAAGQFF | TGCAGTGCTAGGATAGCAGCCGGGCAGTTCTTC
TRBD2 | many | TRBJ2-1 | TRBV7-7 | CASSALGLAGENEQFF | TGTGCCAGCAGCGCACTGGGACTAGCGGGGGAGAATGAGCAGTTCTTC
. | . | TRBJ1-4 | TRBV21-1 | CASGPRPIEKLFF | TGTGCCAGCGGCCCTAGGCCGATTGAAAAACTGTTTTTT
. | few | TRBJ2-5 | TRBV7-2 | CASSFESWETQYF | TGTGCCAGCAGCTTTGAATCCTGGGAGACCCAGTACTTC
TRBD1 | . | TRBJ1-2 | TRBV4-2 | CASSRQGSYGYTF | TGTGCCAGCAGCCGACAGGGGTCCTATGGCTACACCTTC
. | few | TRBJ2-1 | TRBV7-2 | CASSLNNNEQFF | TGTGCCAGCAGCTTGAACAACAATGAGCAGTTCTTC
TRBD2 | few | TRBJ2-1 | TRBV20-1 | CSAAILAGGRGEQFF | TGCAGTGCTGCCATTCTAGCGGGGGGGCGAGGTGAGCAGTTCTTC
. | . | TRBJ1-1 | TRBV27 | CASILPRGAVTEAFF | TGTGCCAGCATCTTGCCCCGGGGGGCGGTCACTGAAGCTTTCTTT
. | . | TRBJ1-5 | TRBV6-1 | CASRNSRGGNQPQHF | TGTGCCAGCAGGAACTCCCGGGGGGGGAATCAGCCCCAGCATTTT
. | many | TRBJ2-1 | TRBV5-6 | CASSLVNGYDEQFF | TGTGCCAGCAGCTTGGTAAATGGGTATGATGAGCAGTTCTTC
. | few | TRBJ1-1 | TRBV10-2 | CASSEGWGNAFF | TGCGCCAGCAGTGAAGGGTGGGGGAACGCTTTCTTT
. | many | TRBJ1-6 | TRBV7-2 | CASRSGGAGYNSPLHF | TGTGCCAGCAGATCCGGTGGGGCAGGCTATAATTCACCCCTCCACTTT
TRBD1 | . | TRBJ1-5 | TRBV20-1 | CSAPQGAYSNQPQHF | TGCAGTGCTCCCCAGGGGGCCTATAGCAATCAGCCCCAGCATTTT
. | . | TRBJ1-3 | TRBV4-2 | CASSQVGSSGNTIYF | TGTGCCAGCAGCCAAGTGGGGAGCTCTGGAAACACCATATATTTT
. | . | TRBJ1-3 | TRBV2 | CASSFQGHSGNTIYF | TGTGCCAGCAGTTTTCAGGGACATTCTGGAAACACCATATATTTT
. | many | TRBJ2-1 | TRBV20-1 | CSARDTLAHYNEQFF | TGCAGTGCTAGAGATACACTAGCCCATTACAATGAGCAGTTCTTC
. | few | TRBJ1-1 | TRBV12-3/TRBV12-4 | CASSLREETEAFF | TGTGCCAGCAGTTTACGGGAGGAGACTGAAGCTTTCTTT
TRBD2 | many | TRBJ2-5 | TRBV5-1 | CASRPTSGQETQYF | TGCGCCAGCAGACCTACTAGCGGCCAAGAGACCCAGTACTTC
. | large | TRBJ2-2 | TRBV6-5 | CASSYETLANTGELFF | TGTGCCAGCAGTTACGAAACCCTGGCGAACACCGGGGAGCTGTTTTTT
. | . | TRBJ2-1 | TRBV29-1 | CSAWAGTSYNEQFF | TGCAGCGCTTGGGCGGGAACCTCCTACAATGAGCAGTTCTTC
TRBD1 | . | TRBJ1-2 | TRBV20-1 | CSASEYSGGNYGYTF | TGCAGTGCTAGCGAATATTCAGGGGGCAACTATGGCTACACCTTC
. | many | TRBJ1-6 | TRBV20-1 | CSLTSSYNSPLHF | TGCAGTCTCACAAGCTCCTATAATTCACCCCTCCACTTT
. | . | TRBJ1-1 | TRBV4-1 | CASSRTGSTEAFF | TGCGCCAGCAGTCGCACGGGAAGCACTGAAGCTTTCTTT
. | many | TRBJ2-1 | TRBV7-9 | CASSFGLGNYNEQFF | TGTGCCAGCAGCTTTGGTCTTGGTAACTACAATGAGCAGTTCTTC
. | many | TRBJ1-2 | TRBV10-3 | CAIRRGENYGYTF | TGTGCCATCAGGAGGGGAGAAAACTATGGCTACACCTTC
. | many | TRBJ2-3 | TRBV5-8 | CASSHGAAVDTQYF | TGTGCCAGCAGCCACGGGGCGGCGGTAGATACGCAGTATTTT
. | few | TRBJ1-2 | TRBV5-1 | CASSRDNRYGYTF | TGCGCCAGCAGCCGAGACAACCGCTATGGCTACACCTTC
. | large | TRBJ2-1 | TRBV7-9 | CASTLEYEQFF | TGTGCCAGCACCTTAGAGTATGAGCAGTTCTTC
. | . | TRBJ2-7 | TRBV21-1 | CASTFSGTGTYEQYF | TGTGCCAGCACCTTTTCCGGGACAGGGACCTACGAGCAGTACTTC
. | many | TRBJ2-1 | TRBV6-5 | CASSYPGRYYNEQFF | TGTGCCAGCAGTTACCCGGGACGGTACTACAATGAGCAGTTCTTC
. | . | TRBJ1-5 | TRBV4-3 | CASSQDRYRPYSNQPQHF | TGCGCCAGCAGCCAAGATCGGTACAGACCTTATAGCAATCAGCCCCAGCATTTT